A selection of T cell receptor beta chains follows, all from one sample in a study of blood T cell repertoires in COVID-19. The data were produced by immunoSEQ multiplex PCR, yet TCRdb's version contains in-frame clones alone and is incomplete. This table has 55,000 or so clones, 80% to 90% appearing once. Sequencing was carried out using peripheral blood. These receptors were obtained from a man aged 40-49 years with COVID-19, enrolled during active disease. CDR3s include the opening cysteine and the closing phenylalanine or tryptophan. The order of the fields is CDR3 protein, CDR3 DNA, V gene, clone size, J gene, D gene, CDR3 length. A D gene is named only where the DNA matches it firmly. Size tells how often a clone was seen (once, few, many) or the class of an expanded clone, and some rows leave it out.

CDR3: CASRLLAGANTGELFF
DNA: TGTGCCAGCAGGTTACTAGCGGGGGCGAACACCGGGGAGCTGTTTTTT
V: TRBV2
size: few
J: TRBJ2-2
D: TRBD2
length: 16

CDR3: CAMQGIGTYEQYF
DNA: TGTGCAATGCAGGGGATAGGGACCTACGAGCAGTACTTC
V: TRBV10-3
size: -
J: TRBJ2-7
D: -
length: 13

CDR3: CASSIVGLAGSPYNEQFF
DNA: TGTGCCAGTAGTATAGTGGGACTAGCGGGGAGTCCCTACAATGAGCAGTTCTTC
V: TRBV19
size: -
J: TRBJ2-1
D: TRBD2
length: 18

CDR3: CASSGANSYNSPLHF
DNA: TGTGCCAGCAGCGGGGCGAACTCCTATAATTCACCCCTCCACTTT
V: TRBV3-1/TRBV3-2
size: -
J: TRBJ1-6
D: -
length: 15

CDR3: CASSVASGQLYNEQFF
DNA: TGTGCCAGCAGTGTAGCGTCGGGACAGCTATACAATGAGCAGTTCTTC
V: TRBV6-1
size: -
J: TRBJ2-1
D: TRBD1
length: 16

CDR3: CASSVTGGADTQYF
DNA: TGTGCCAGCAGCGTGACAGGGGGTGCAGATACGCAGTATTTT
V: TRBV9
size: -
J: TRBJ2-3
D: TRBD1
length: 14

CDR3: CASSQDLTAEKLFF
DNA: TGTGCCAGCAGCCAAGATTTGACAGCCGAAAAACTGTTTTTT
V: TRBV14
size: -
J: TRBJ1-4
D: -
length: 14

CDR3: CASSQEPGASYGYTF
DNA: TGTGCCAGCAGCCAAGAACCAGGGGCCTCCTATGGCTACACCTTC
V: TRBV3-1/TRBV3-2
size: -
J: TRBJ1-2
D: -
length: 15

CDR3: CASRIQGINGYTF
DNA: TGTGCCAGCAGGATACAGGGAATAAATGGCTACACCTTC
V: TRBV2
size: -
J: TRBJ1-2
D: -
length: 13

CDR3: CASSLTENTEAFF
DNA: TGCGCCAGCAGCTTGACAGAGAACACTGAAGCTTTCTTT
V: TRBV5-1
size: -
J: TRBJ1-1
D: -
length: 13

CDR3: CASSSTYSRDTQYF
DNA: TGTGCCAGCAGCTCTACCTACTCCAGGGATACGCAGTATTTT
V: TRBV7-2
size: -
J: TRBJ2-3
D: -
length: 14

CDR3: CAWSALAGASTDTQYF
DNA: TGTGCCTGGAGTGCCCTAGCGGGGGCCAGCACAGATACGCAGTATTTT
V: TRBV30
size: -
J: TRBJ2-3
D: TRBD2
length: 16

CDR3: CAWRYGLAGGGEQYF
DNA: TGTGCCTGGAGATACGGACTAGCGGGAGGAGGCGAGCAGTACTTC
V: TRBV30
size: -
J: TRBJ2-7
D: TRBD2
length: 15

CDR3: CASSDIIGAGNQPQHF
DNA: TGCGCCAGCAGCGACATAATAGGGGCCGGCAATCAGCCCCAGCATTTT
V: TRBV4-1
size: -
J: TRBJ1-5
D: -
length: 16

CDR3: CAWGKLAGYQETQYF
DNA: TGTGCCTGGGGTAAACTAGCGGGGTACCAAGAGACCCAGTACTTC
V: TRBV30
size: -
J: TRBJ2-5
D: TRBD2
length: 15

CDR3: CASSTSVNTEAFF
DNA: TGTGCCAGTTCGACAAGTGTGAACACTGAAGCTTTCTTT
V: TRBV19
size: -
J: TRBJ1-1
D: -
length: 13

CDR3: CAISGENSPLHF
DNA: TGTGCCATCAGTGGGGAGAATTCACCCCTCCACTTT
V: TRBV10-3
size: -
J: TRBJ1-6
D: -
length: 12

CDR3: CASSTSEAREHNSPLHF
DNA: TGTGCCAGCAGTACCTCGGAGGCGAGGGAACATAATTCACCCCTCCACTTT
V: TRBV27
size: -
J: TRBJ1-6
D: -
length: 17

CDR3: CAISGGQGLANYGYTF
DNA: TGTGCCATCAGTGGGGGACAGGGGTTAGCTAACTATGGCTACACCTTC
V: TRBV10-3
size: -
J: TRBJ1-2
D: TRBD1
length: 16

CDR3: CASSLGQGLNTEAFF
DNA: TGCGCCAGCAGTCTAGGACAGGGCCTGAACACTGAAGCTTTCTTT
V: TRBV5-1
size: -
J: TRBJ1-1
D: TRBD1
length: 15

CDR3: CASSLWGDRATEAFF
DNA: TGTGCCAGCAGCTTATGGGGGGATCGAGCCACTGAAGCTTTCTTT
V: TRBV7-3
size: -
J: TRBJ1-1
D: -
length: 15

CDR3: CAWSVRSGRETQYF
DNA: TGTGCCTGGAGTGTACGAAGCGGGAGGGAGACCCAGTACTTC
V: TRBV30
size: -
J: TRBJ2-5
D: TRBD2
length: 14

CDR3: CASSWGGSGTYEQYF
DNA: TGCGCCAGCAGCTGGGGAGGGTCGGGTACCTACGAGCAGTACTTC
V: TRBV5-1
size: -
J: TRBJ2-7
D: TRBD2
length: 15

CDR3: CASSSELAWTPGELFF
DNA: TGCGCCAGCAGCTCGGAACTAGCCTGGACCCCCGGGGAGCTGTTTTTT
V: TRBV5-1
size: few
J: TRBJ2-2
D: -
length: 16

CDR3: CASSPEDYEQYF
DNA: TGTGCCAGCAGCCCGGAGGACTACGAGCAGTACTTC
V: TRBV7-9
size: -
J: TRBJ2-7
D: -
length: 12

CDR3: CAGKQGWNSPLHF
DNA: TGTGCCGGGAAACAGGGTTGGAATTCACCCCTCCACTTT
V: TRBV6-5
size: -
J: TRBJ1-6
D: -
length: 13

CDR3: CASGQKNTGELFF
DNA: TGTGCCAGCGGCCAAAAGAACACCGGGGAGCTGTTTTTT
V: TRBV12-3/TRBV12-4
size: -
J: TRBJ2-2
D: -
length: 13

CDR3: CASSEVEGIQPQHF
DNA: TGTGCCAGCAGTGAAGTCGAGGGAATCCAGCCCCAGCATTTT
V: TRBV2
size: -
J: TRBJ1-5
D: -
length: 14

CDR3: CATSVSGVGTGELFF
DNA: TGTGCCACCTCGGTAAGCGGGGTCGGCACCGGGGAGCTGTTTTTT
V: TRBV6-6
size: -
J: TRBJ2-2
D: TRBD2
length: 15

CDR3: CASARTSGYEQYF
DNA: TGTGCCAGCGCCAGGACTAGCGGCTACGAGCAGTACTTC
V: TRBV7-6
size: -
J: TRBJ2-7
D: TRBD2
length: 13

CDR3: CASKFPGTGVSSYNSPLHF
DNA: TGTGCCAGCAAATTTCCCGGGACAGGGGTTAGCTCCTATAATTCACCCCTCCACTTT
V: TRBV2
size: -
J: TRBJ1-6
D: TRBD1
length: 19

CDR3: CASGLGGRSSYEQYF
DNA: TGTGCCAGCGGATTGGGCGGGAGGTCCTCCTACGAGCAGTACTTC
V: TRBV3-1/TRBV3-2
size: once
J: TRBJ2-7
D: TRBD2
length: 15

CDR3: CSVEEGRGDGYTF
DNA: TGCAGCGTTGAAGAGGGGCGGGGGGACGGCTACACCTTC
V: TRBV29-1
size: -
J: TRBJ1-2
D: -
length: 13

CDR3: CASSPPWSGLTEAFF
DNA: TGTGCCAGCAGCCCGCCCTGGAGCGGGCTCACTGAAGCTTTCTTT
V: TRBV7-9
size: -
J: TRBJ1-1
D: -
length: 15

CDR3: CASSLGRGFGYTF
DNA: TGTGCCAGCAGCTTAGGTAGAGGGTTTGGCTACACCTTC
V: TRBV11-2
size: -
J: TRBJ1-2
D: -
length: 13

CDR3: CASSFGGRETQYF
DNA: TGTGCCAGCAGCTTTGGGGGCCGGGAGACCCAGTACTTC
V: TRBV5-4
size: -
J: TRBJ2-5
D: -
length: 13

CDR3: CASGPGTGDMNGYTF
DNA: TGTGCTAGTGGTCCCGGGACAGGGGATATGAATGGCTACACCTTC
V: TRBV12-5
size: -
J: TRBJ1-2
D: TRBD1
length: 15

CDR3: CASGAQGQGKETQYF
DNA: TGTGCCTCTGGGGCGCAAGGACAGGGGAAAGAGACCCAGTACTTC
V: TRBV10-3
size: -
J: TRBJ2-5
D: TRBD1
length: 15

CDR3: CASIRDRLGGYTF
DNA: TGTGCCAGCATCCGGGACAGGTTGGGAGGCTACACCTTC
V: TRBV6-5
size: -
J: TRBJ1-2
D: TRBD1
length: 13

CDR3: CASSFGSQGSGTNEQFF
DNA: TGCGCCAGCAGCTTTGGATCACAGGGCTCGGGAACTAATGAGCAGTTCTTC
V: TRBV5-1
size: -
J: TRBJ2-1
D: -
length: 17

CDR3: CSATVGGYGTDTQYF
DNA: TGCAGCGCCACAGTTGGAGGGTATGGCACAGATACGCAGTATTTT
V: TRBV29-1
size: -
J: TRBJ2-3
D: -
length: 15

CDR3: CASSSGEDYEQYF
DNA: TGTGCCAGCAGCTCGGGGGAGGACTACGAGCAGTACTTC
V: TRBV7-9
size: -
J: TRBJ2-7
D: -
length: 13

CDR3: CASSLRPVGASGVGDTQYF
DNA: TGTGCCAGCAGTTTACGTCCAGTCGGGGCTAGCGGGGTTGGAGATACGCAGTATTTT
V: TRBV27
size: -
J: TRBJ2-3
D: TRBD2
length: 19

CDR3: CATSRRGEVRSNQPQHF
DNA: TGTGCCACCAGCAGACGGGGGGAGGTCAGGAGCAATCAGCCCCAGCATTTT
V: TRBV15
size: -
J: TRBJ1-5
D: -
length: 17

CDR3: CASSHRLGRGYEQYF
DNA: TGTGCCAGCAGCCACAGGCTAGGGCGGGGCTACGAGCAGTACTTC
V: TRBV3-1/TRBV3-2
size: -
J: TRBJ2-7
D: -
length: 15

CDR3: CASSQRTGGGGNTIYF
DNA: TGTGCCAGCAGCCAAAGGACAGGGGGTGGTGGAAACACCATATATTTT
V: TRBV3-1/TRBV3-2
size: -
J: TRBJ1-3
D: TRBD1
length: 16

CDR3: CASSLLGTGAQETQYF
DNA: TGTGCCAGCAGTTTATTAGGGACAGGGGCTCAAGAGACCCAGTACTTC
V: TRBV28
size: -
J: TRBJ2-5
D: TRBD1
length: 16

CDR3: CASSLGLAGGRTDTQYF
DNA: TGTGCCAGCAGTTTAGGGTTAGCGGGGGGACGCACAGATACGCAGTATTTT
V: TRBV27
size: -
J: TRBJ2-3
D: TRBD2
length: 17

CDR3: CASSNSGQGASGNTIYF
DNA: TGTGCCAGTAGTAACTCGGGACAGGGGGCTTCTGGAAACACCATATATTTT
V: TRBV19
size: -
J: TRBJ1-3
D: TRBD1
length: 17

CDR3: CASSQNRGSYKNIQYF
DNA: TGTGCCAGCAGCCAAAACAGGGGGAGCTACAAAAACATTCAGTACTTC
V: TRBV3-1/TRBV3-2
size: -
J: TRBJ2-4
D: TRBD1
length: 16

CDR3: CASSQANTGTETQYF
DNA: TGTGCCAGCAGCCAAGCCAACACAGGGACCGAGACCCAGTACTTC
V: TRBV3-1/TRBV3-2
size: -
J: TRBJ2-5
D: -
length: 15

CDR3: CASSQPGLPSSYNEQFF
DNA: TGTGCCAGCAGCCAGCCCGGACTGCCAAGCTCCTACAATGAGCAGTTCTTC
V: TRBV3-1/TRBV3-2
size: -
J: TRBJ2-1
D: -
length: 17

CDR3: CATSKRPGAYYNEQFF
DNA: TGTGCCACCAGTAAACGTCCGGGAGCTTACTACAATGAGCAGTTCTTC
V: TRBV24-1
size: -
J: TRBJ2-1
D: -
length: 16